The 31 T cell receptor beta chains below all came from one sample that was sequenced in a study of T cells in women clearing cervical HPV infection. This table comes from immunoSEQ multiplex PCR, and its TCRdb copy is limited to in-frame clones, with some not included. Recorded here are approximately 31,000 clones; the top ten clones represent 3% to 3.5%. Sequencing input: blood buffy coat. These receptor sequences come from a woman aged 18 to 75 with a cervical HPV16 infection that either progressed to CIN3+ or cleared (not recorded which).

Points on this clone: The CDR3 end falls 3 residues outside the read, so it is completed with the germline J gene. V is TRBV4-1 and J is TRBJ2-2; D is ambiguous. The CDR3 loop spans 15 amino acids. Germline-derived CDR1 and CDR2 are MGHRA and YSYEKL. The sequenced part of the CDR3 DNA is TGCGCCAGCAGCCAGCTCCCGCGCGCTAATGAAAAG. This translates into CASSQLPRANEK. The whole CDR3 protein is CASSQLPRANEKLFF.

The CDR3: CASSPRWADTQYF. CDR3 DNA (partial): TGTGCCAGCAGTCCCAGGTGGGCAGATACG. V and J are TRBV6-4 and TRBJ2-3, with unresolved D. The read halts 3 residues ahead of the CDR3 end, with the missing end drawn from the germline J gene. This CDR3 spans 13 amino acids. The V end lost 5 bases, the J end lost 4 bases, and 10 bases lay between the germline ends. Germline CDR1 reads MRHNA; CDR2 reads SNTAGT.

As for this clone: The read stops 3 residues short of the end of the CDR3; the missing end is completed from the germline J gene. The chain is built from TRBV2 and TRBJ2-3; D is perhaps TRBD1 (6 bases). CDR3 size: 17 residues. CDR1 and CDR2 (germline): SNHLY, FYNNEI. CDR3 residues: CASSEGAHRALGQPQYF. The CDR3 DNA, read in part, is TGTGCCAGCAGTGAGGGGGCACACAGGGCTTTAGGTCAGCCG.

As for this clone: The read stops 3 residues short of the end of the CDR3; the missing end is completed from the germline J gene. The genes are TRBV20-1 and TRBJ1-1; 8 positions match TRBD1. The CDR3 covers 15 residues. The V segment lost 5 bases and the J segment 1 base; nucleotides outside the gene matches: 9. CDR1 is DFQATT, CDR2 SNEGSKA, per germline (reference sequence). The CDR3 loop is CSAQNRDRRNTEAFF. Incomplete CDR3 DNA: TGCAGTGCTCAAAACCGGGACAGGAGGAACACTGAA.

For this clone: The DNA ends 3 residues before the CDR3 does, and the rest of the CDR3 is filled in from the germline J gene. This chain connects TRBV7-3 to TRBJ1-2; D unresolved. This CDR3 is built from 15 residues. CDR1 SGHTA and CDR2 FQGTGA come from the germline V gene. The sequenced CDR3 bases are TGTGCCAGCAGCTTAAGAGGGTTGGGCACAGATACC. This codes for CASSLRGLGTDT. The CDR3 as a whole reads CASSLRGLGTDTYTF.

Note on this clone: The read gets to within 3 residues of the CDR3 end, and the germline J gene fills in the rest. The V call is TRBV7-9, the J call TRBJ1-1; maybe TRBD1 (6 bases). The CDR3 contains 15 residues. Germline values: CDR1 SEHNR, CDR2 FQNEAQ (reference sequence). The germline V and J ends were trimmed by 3 bases and 1 base, with 12 bases remaining between them. The sequenced part of the CDR3 DNA is TGTGCCAGCAGCTTCGGGGGGCCCAGGAACACTGAA. Translating gives CASSFGGPRNTE. The entire CDR3 protein reads CASSFGGPRNTEAFF.

Turning to this clone: Read sequence stops 3 residues before the CDR3 end, and the germline J gene provides the missing end. The chain has TRBV18 and TRBJ2-3, with D maybe TRBD1 (6 bases). V was pared by 5 bases and J by 3 bases, with 12 bases between. Germline-derived CDR1 and CDR2 are KGHSH and LQKENI. This CDR3 has 14 amino acids. The CDR3 spells CASSAGQGTDTQYF. The sequenced CDR3 bases are TGTGCCAGCTCAGCAGGGCAGGGGACAGATACG.

About this clone itself: The read ends 3 residues early relative to the CDR3; the germline J gene fills the gap. The identical CDR3 is also encoded by other nucleotide sequences in the sample. The rearrangement links TRBV2 to TRBJ1-3; no clear D gene. Germline loops: CDR1 SNHLY, CDR2 FYNNEI. This CDR3 spans 12 amino acids. The CDR3 here is CASSLEHGTIYF. Incomplete CDR3 DNA: TGTGCCAGCAGTCTAGAACACGGGACC.

This clone counts as medium-sized (0.01 to 0.1%) by frequency. The sequence runs out 3 residues before the end of the CDR3; the remainder is reconstructed from the germline J gene. The chain employs TRBV2 and TRBJ2-1; weak D call: TRBD1 (5 bases). CDR1 is SNHLY, CDR2 FYNNEI, per germline. There are 15 residues in the CDR3. The V and J ends lost 10 bases and 0 bases respectively, with 16 bases between them. The covered CDR3 bases are TGTGCCACATCGACAGTGCCGAGCTCCTACAATGAG. Amino acids: CATSTVPSSYNE. The CDR3 in its entirety is CATSTVPSSYNEQFF. The variable domain in full, completed from reference TRBV2 and TRBJ2-1, reads EPEVTQTPSHQVTQMGQEVILRCVPISNHLYFYWYRQILGQKVEFLVSFYNNEISEKSEIFDDQFSVERPDGSNFTLKIRSTKLEDSAMYFCATSTVPSSYNEQFFGPGTRLTVL.

Measured by frequency, this clone is medium-sized. The read ends 3 residues early relative to the CDR3; the germline J gene fills the gap. The chain couples TRBV7-7 to TRBJ2-2, with a possible D match to TRBD2 (6 bases). Trimming removed 5 bases from V and 3 bases from J, with 10 bases in between. This CDR3 comprises 14 residues. CDR1 and CDR2 from the germline V gene are SSHAT and FNYEAQ (reference sequence). The CDR3 DNA, read in part, is TGTGCCAGCAGCCCGGGACTCCACACCGGGGAG. Its protein product is CASSPGLHTGE. The full CDR3 protein reads CASSPGLHTGELFF. The full variable domain, in which reference TRBV7-7 and TRBJ2-2 provide the parts outside the CDR3, is GAGVSQSPRYKVTKRGQDVTLRCDPISSHATLYWYQQALGQGPEFLTYFNYEAQPDKSGLPSDRFSAERPEGSISTLTIQRTEQRDSAMYRCASSPGLHTGELFFGEGSRLTVL.

Concerning this clone itself: Read data end 3 residues before the CDR3 end; the end is taken from the germline J gene. The chain has TRBV6-1 and TRBJ1-4, with D possibly TRBD1 on 5 matching bases. The CDR3 consists of 13 residues. Trimming pared 4 bases from V and 8 bases from J, leaving 11 bases between. Germline V CDR1 and CDR2: MNHNS, SASEGT. The covered CDR3 bases are TGTGCCAGCAGTGGGGCAGGGATCGAAAAA. This codes for CASSGAGIEK. The complete CDR3 sequence is CASSGAGIEKLFF.

As for this clone: Sequencing ends 3 residues short of the CDR3 end; the germline J gene provides the rest. The V gene is TRBV2, the J gene TRBJ2-1, with TRBD1 as a possible D gene (6 bases). Looked up from germline, CDR1 is SNHLY and CDR2 is FYNNEI. Between the trimmed V and J ends, which lost 0 bases and 4 bases, there was a span of 13 bases. CDR3 length: 16 amino acids. The CDR3 region is CASSEALQGGYNEQFF. Incomplete CDR3 DNA: TGTGCCAGCAGTGAAGCGCTTCAAGGGGGATACAATGAG.

Comment on this clone: The CDR3 end lies 3 residues beyond the end of the read and is filled in from the germline J gene. The rearrangement links TRBV18 to TRBJ1-6; 8 bases are shared with TRBD1. This CDR3 comprises 16 residues. CDR1 and CDR2 from the germline V gene are KGHSH and LQKENI. V was pared by 6 bases and J by 5 bases, with 9 bases of the junction left unmatched. CDR3 in amino acids: CASSLRQGRHNSPLHF. The sequenced part of the CDR3 DNA is TGTGCCAGCTCCCTCAGACAGGGGCGTCATAATTCACCC.

Concerning this clone itself: The read falls 3 residues short of the CDR3 end, and the missing part is taken from the germline J gene. The rearrangement joins TRBV19 to TRBJ2-2; D possibly corresponds to TRBD1 (6 bases). Germline CDR1 is LNHDA and CDR2 is SQIVND (reference sequence). This CDR3 region has 18 residues. CDR3 loop: CASSIAPQQGAGANVLFF. CDR3 DNA, as far as it was read: TGTGCCAGTAGTATAGCACCGCAACAGGGAGCTGGGGCCAACGTG.

Remarks on this clone: The observed sequence ends 3 residues before the CDR3 terminus, with the missing tail filled in from the germline J gene. The chain links TRBV5-1 to TRBJ2-3; 16 nucleotides match TRBD2. This CDR3 is 17 amino acids long. The trim removed 4 bases at V and 2 bases at J, leaving 4 bases unmatched. CDR1 and CDR2 from the germline V gene are SGHRS and YFSETQ. Here the CDR3 reads CASSPGLAGGPTDTQYF. CDR3 bases read: TGCGCCAGCAGCCCGGGACTAGCGGGGGGGCCCACAGATACG.

A word on this clone: The junction differs from germline at one of its ends, possibly a read error. Read sequence stops 3 residues before the CDR3 end, and the germline J gene provides the missing end. The V and J genes are TRBV20-1 and TRBJ2-6, with D perhaps matching TRBD1 (6 bases). This CDR3 is 17 amino acids long. Germline V CDR1 and CDR2: DFQATT, SNEGSKA (reference sequence). This chain's CDR3 is CSTSLQGFSSGANILTF. The DNA read from the CDR3 is TGCAGTACTAGTCTACAGGGTTTCAGCTCTGGGGCCAACATC.

Comment on this clone: The missing CDR3 end, 3 residues past where the read stops, is filled in from the germline J gene. The V and J genes are TRBV29-1 and TRBJ2-2; 8 nucleotides align to TRBD1. In germline, CDR1 is SQVTM, CDR2 ANQGSEA. CDR3 length: 13 amino acids. The CDR3 spells CSVRTGTGEKLFF. The sequenced CDR3 bases are TGCAGCGTGCGGACAGGGACCGGTGAAAAG.

As for this clone: The DNA ends 3 residues before the CDR3 does, and the rest of the CDR3 is filled in from the germline J gene. The chain couples TRBV7-6 to TRBJ1-5; a possible D gene is TRBD1 (5 bases). This CDR3 is 13 amino acids long. Germline CDR1 reads SGHVS; CDR2 reads FNYEAQ. V was pared by 8 bases and J by 3 bases, with 11 bases between. CDR3 bases read: TGTGCCAGCTCCGCAGGGTTCAATCAGCCC. Translation gives CASSAGFNQP. The CDR3 in its entirety is CASSAGFNQPQHF.

As for this clone: The read ends 3 residues early relative to the CDR3; the germline J gene fills the gap. V is TRBV5-6 and J is TRBJ1-1; D is ambiguous. The CDR3 covers 13 residues. Germline V gene sequence: CDR1 SGHDT, CDR2 YYEEEE. The V end was cut by 1 base, the J end by 1 base, with 5 bases between. CDR3 amino acids: CASSLTGNTEAFF. The covered CDR3 bases are TGTGCCAGCAGCTTGACGGGGAACACTGAA.

On this clone itself: From the germline J gene comes the end of the CDR3, since the read stops 3 residues before it. V usage is TRBV20-1 and J usage is TRBJ2-7; 7 nucleotides line up with TRBD2. V lost 5 bases and J lost 2; bases outside the gene matches: 6. This CDR3 is built from 13 residues. Germline V gene lookup returns CDR1 DFQATT and CDR2 SNEGSKA (reference sequence). This CDR3 is CSAWDYRAYEQYF. Incomplete CDR3 DNA: TGCAGTGCTTGGGACTATCGCGCCTACGAG.

Details on this clone: The read halts 3 residues ahead of the CDR3 end, with the missing end drawn from the germline J gene. The chain is built from TRBV18 and TRBJ1-4; maybe TRBD1 (6 bases). Germline-derived CDR1 and CDR2 are KGHSH and LQKENI. With 6 bases removed from V and 5 bases from J, the gap between germline ends came to 13 bases. The CDR3 sequence is 14 residues long. CDR3 amino acids: CASSKGTLNEKLFF. Incomplete CDR3 DNA: TGTGCCAGCTCGAAAGGGACACTAAATGAAAAA.

As regards this clone: The read halts 3 residues ahead of the CDR3 end, with the missing end drawn from the germline J gene. V is TRBV6-2 or TRBV6-3 and J is TRBJ2-4, with D uncertain. The CDR3 has 11 residues. The germline V gene encodes CDR1 MNHEY and CDR2 SVGEGT. The CDR3 here is CASSYPYGQYF. The CDR3 DNA, read in part, is TGTGCCAGCAGTTACCCCTATGGT.

Of note for this clone: The sequenced fragment ends 3 residues before the CDR3 boundary, so the rest is inferred from the germline J gene. V gene TRBV7-2 combines with J gene TRBJ1-2; 10 bases align to TRBD1. Germline V lookup: CDR1 SGHTA, CDR2 FQGNSA. V dropped 2 bases and J dropped 6; count of bases not matched to a gene: 3. The CDR3 contains 14 residues. CDR3 loop: CASSLMTGGHGYTF. Partial CDR3 DNA: TGTGCCAGCAGCTTAATGACAGGGGGCCATGGC.

This clone is deemed medium-sized by its frequency. CDR3 DNA (partial): TGTGCCAGCAGCCAAGATTTTCAATCACCC. It yields the protein CASSQDFQSP. The full CDR3 reads CASSQDFQSPLHF. The chain is built from TRBV14 and TRBJ1-6; D unclear. The CDR3 end falls 3 residues outside the read, so it is completed with the germline J gene. CDR1 is SGHDN and CDR2 is FVKESK in the germline V gene. V lost 0 bases to trimming and J lost 10 bases, with 7 bases between them. The CDR3 spans 13 residues.

Concerning this clone: The read comes to an end 3 residues before the CDR3 does, leaving the germline J gene to fill in the end. V and J are TRBV6-1 and TRBJ2-2, with 7 nucleotides matching TRBD1. CDR3 size: 14 residues. The V and J ends lost 6 bases and 7 bases, in that order; junction bases with no gene match: 8. Germline assignment: CDR1 MNHNS and CDR2 SASEGT. Partial CDR3 DNA: TGTGCCAGCAGAGAAAACAGGGGAATCGGGGAG. Amino acids: CASRENRGIGE. The CDR3 as a whole reads CASRENRGIGELFF.

As for this clone: The DNA ends 3 residues before the CDR3 does, and the rest of the CDR3 is filled in from the germline J gene. The chain employs TRBV5-1 and TRBJ1-4; tentatively, D is TRBD1 (6 bases). The germline gives CDR1 SGHRS, CDR2 YFSETQ. V was pared by 4 bases and J by 5 bases, with 15 bases between. There are 15 residues in the CDR3. The CDR3 sequence: CASSLAGGRNEKLFF. Partial CDR3 DNA: TGCGCCAGCAGCCTAGCTGGGGGCCGGAATGAAAAA.

In the case of this clone: From the germline J gene comes the end of the CDR3, since the read stops 3 residues before it. V is TRBV7-8 and J is TRBJ2-3; a possible D gene is TRBD2 (7 bases). V dropped 5 bases and J dropped 3 bases, with 21 bases sitting between them. The germline gives CDR1 SGHVS, CDR2 FQNEAQ. The CDR3 contains 17 residues. The CDR3 bases that were read are TGTGCCAGCAGCCCCGGTGGTATGGGGGGGGCGACAGATACG. It translates to CASSPGGMGGATDT. The whole CDR3 reads CASSPGGMGGATDTQYF.

Comment on this clone: The CDR3 end lies 3 residues beyond the end of the read and is filled in from the germline J gene. The chain employs TRBV19 and TRBJ1-5; D ambiguous. Germline V gene lookup returns CDR1 LNHDA and CDR2 SQIVND (reference sequence). The CDR3 contains 14 residues. Trimming took 1 base from V and 1 from J, leaving 5 bases between them. The CDR3 DNA, read in part, is TGTGCCAGTAGTATAGTGAGGAGCAATCAGCCC. This codes for CASSIVRSNQP. The full CDR3 protein is CASSIVRSNQPQHF.

The CDR3: CASSRQGYGYTF. CDR3 bases read: TGTGCCAGCAGTCGGCAGGGGTACGGC. The chain combines TRBV5-8 with TRBJ1-2; tentatively, D is TRBD1 (6 bases). Coverage ceases 3 residues before the CDR3 finishes, and the germline J gene fills in the end. This CDR3 is 12 amino acids long. From germline, CDR1 is SGHTS and CDR2 YDEGEE.

CDR3 sequence reads: CAIRDRVRQPQHF. The CDR3 bases that were read are TGTGCCATCAGAGACAGGGTCCGCCAGCCC. The gene calls are TRBV10-3 and TRBJ1-5; 7 bases map to TRBD1. The CDR3 end falls 3 residues outside the read, so it is completed with the germline J gene. V shed 6 bases, J shed 7 bases, and the junction held 6 bases outside the gene matches. Germline CDR1 reads ENHRY; CDR2 reads SYGVKD. The CDR3 runs 13 residues.

CDR3 bases read: TGTGCCAGCCGTATAGCTCAGAGGAGCACAGATACG. Translating gives CASRIAQRSTDT. Given in full, the CDR3 is CASRIAQRSTDTQYF. V is TRBV18 and J is TRBJ2-3; no definite D call. The read halts 3 residues ahead of the CDR3 end, with the missing end drawn from the germline J gene. Looked up from germline, CDR1 is KGHSH and CDR2 is LQKENI. Trimming removed 8 bases from V and 0 bases from J, with 15 bases in between. The CDR3 is made up of 15 amino acids.